The 14 T cell receptor beta chains presented below share a single source sample, sequenced in a study of blood T cell repertoires in COVID-19. Using immunoSEQ multiplex PCR, the repertoire was profiled, and TCRdb retains in-frame clones only, with some absent. The data show 150,000 or so clones, 82% seen once. Sequencing input: peripheral blood. The origin of the receptors is a woman between 35 and 50 years old with COVID-19, enrolled during active disease.

This clone has only a few counts. The chain joins TRBV7-3 to TRBJ1-2; TRBD1 matches at 10 bases. In germline, CDR1 is SGHTA, CDR2 FQGTGA. With V trimmed by 5 bases and J by 7 bases, 10 bases remained unmatched. This CDR3 contains 15 residues. CDR3 DNA: TGTGCCAGCAGCCCGACCGGACAGGGGGGCGCTGGCTACACCTTC. Protein sequence: CASSPTGQGGAGYTF.

The V gene is TRBV28, the J gene TRBJ1-2, with D unclear. Trimming took off 3 bases at V and 7 bases at J, with 15 bases between the two ends. The germline gives CDR1 MDHEN, CDR2 SYDVKM. The CDR3 sequence is 14 residues long. The CDR3 protein is CASSFTAGVGGYTF. CDR3 bases: TGTGCCAGCAGTTTTACGGCGGGAGTCGGTGGCTACACCTTC.

The chain recombines TRBV7-6 with TRBJ2-3, with D uncertain. The germline V gene encodes CDR1 SGHVS and CDR2 FNYEAQ. With 2 bases removed from V and 1 base from J, the gap between germline ends came to 7 bases. This CDR3 region has 14 residues. DNA for the CDR3: TGTGCCAGCAGCTTACGCGCGGGCACAGATACGCAGTATTTT. It codes for CASSLRAGTDTQYF.

The V gene is TRBV6-5, the J gene TRBJ1-2, with 9 bases fitting TRBD1. The CDR3 runs 13 residues. Germline loops: CDR1 MNHEY, CDR2 SVGAGI. The trim removed 6 bases at V and 4 bases at J, leaving 3 bases unmatched. The CDR3 sequence is CASRQGQGYGYTF. CDR3 in DNA: TGTGCCAGCAGGCAGGGACAGGGCTATGGCTACACCTTC.

V usage is TRBV18 and J usage is TRBJ2-1; possible D gene TRBD1, 6 bases. Germline loops: CDR1 KGHSH, CDR2 LQKENI. This CDR3 has 15 residues. The V and J ends lost 0 bases and 5 bases respectively, with 11 bases between them. The DNA of the CDR3 is TGTGCCAGCTCACCACCTCTGGGGGCAAACAATGAGCAGTTCTTC. Amino acid sequence: CASSPPLGANNEQFF.

The chain links TRBV11-3 to TRBJ2-1; 7 positions match TRBD2. Per the germline V gene, CDR1 is SGHNT and CDR2 is YENEEA. The CDR3 consists of 13 residues. V lost 2 bases to trimming and J lost 5 bases; unmatched junction nucleotides: 0. DNA of the CDR3: TGTGCCAGCAGCTTACGGGGGGACAATGAGCAGTTCTTC. This gives the protein CASSLRGDNEQFF.

Regarding this clone: This sample also contains other DNA sequences that code for the same CDR3. The chain is built from TRBV19 and TRBJ2-7; perhaps TRBD2 as D (6 bases). The CDR3 runs to 13 residues. The germline V and J ends were trimmed by 5 bases and 3 bases, with 11 bases remaining between them. The germline V gene encodes CDR1 LNHDA and CDR2 SQIVND (reference sequence). The CDR3 DNA sequence: TGTGCCAGTAGTGCTTCCGGGGGCTACGAGCAGTACGTC. As protein: CASSASGGYEQYV.

The chain recombines TRBV10-1 with TRBJ2-7; 11 bases map to TRBD1. Germline values: CDR1 WNHNN, CDR2 SYGVQD (reference sequence). V trimming: 4 bases; J trimming: 4 bases; junction bases outside the gene matches: 6. There are 15 residues in the CDR3. This CDR3 reads CASSGGTGGDYEQYF. The DNA of the CDR3 is TGCGCCAGCAGTGGGGGGACAGGGGGAGATTACGAGCAGTACTTC.

CDR3 sequence (DNA): TGTGCCAGTAGTATTGTGGGGGCGAATGAGCAGTTCTTC. Translating gives CASSIVGANEQFF. The chain employs TRBV19 and TRBJ2-1; the D gene is possibly TRBD1 (6 bases). Germline CDR1 is LNHDA and CDR2 is SQIVND (reference sequence). V lost 3 bases, J lost 7 bases, and 10 bases lay in between. This CDR3 is 13 amino acids long.

The chain joins TRBV29-1 to TRBJ2-6; D perhaps matches TRBD1 (5 bases). Germline V gives CDR1 SQVTM, CDR2 ANQGSEA. V was trimmed by 2 bases and J by 0 bases, leaving 14 bases between them. This CDR3 comprises 17 residues. For the CDR3, the DNA is TGCAGCGTTGAATTGATAGGGGAAGGCTCTGGGGCCAACGTCCTGACTTTC. Its protein is CSVELIGEGSGANVLTF.

The chain recombines TRBV5-1 with TRBJ1-4, with 7 bases aligning to TRBD1. Germline V gene lookup returns CDR1 SGHRS and CDR2 YFSETQ. V was clipped by 1 base and J by 8 bases; unmatched bases: 8. The CDR3 is 15 amino acids. This CDR3 reads CASSLKGAVGEKLFF. In nucleotides, the CDR3 is TGCGCCAGCAGCTTGAAGGGGGCTGTAGGGGAAAAACTGTTTTTT.

This clone appeared once. The chain joins TRBV29-1 to TRBJ2-1; 10 nucleotides align to TRBD2. Germline CDR1 and CDR2: SQVTM and ANQGSEA. The CDR3 covers 14 residues. Losses at the gene ends were 8 bases for V and 4 bases for J; bases not matched to a gene: 8. The CDR3 protein is CSLELAGTYNEQFF. CDR3 DNA sequence: TGCAGCCTAGAACTAGCGGGAACATACAATGAGCAGTTCTTC.

This rearrangement joins TRBV5-1 to TRBJ2-5; TRBD2 matches 9 bases. The CDR3 consists of 16 residues. V gave up 5 bases and J gave up 2 bases; unmatched junction bases: 10. Per the germline V gene, CDR1 is SGHRS and CDR2 is YFSETQ. The CDR3 region is CASRGGAGGWQETQYF. The CDR3 region has the DNA TGCGCCAGCAGAGGAGGAGCGGGAGGTTGGCAAGAGACCCAGTACTTC.

The chain combines TRBV19 with TRBJ2-7; D uncertain. The CDR3 spans 14 residues. Trimming left V 4 bases short and J 2 bases short, with 12 bases between. Germline CDR1 and CDR2: LNHDA and SQIVND (reference sequence). CDR3 nucleotides: TGTGCCAGTAGTAGAGTAGCCGTAGCCTACGAGCAGTACTTC. Its protein is CASSRVAVAYEQYF.